This T cell receptor beta chain was documented in a study of shared T cell receptors in the human thymus. The CDR3 has 15 amino acids. V lost 6 bases, J lost 9 bases, and 14 bases stayed unmatched. Germline CDR1 is LGHNA and CDR2 is YSLEER. Profiled with immunoSEQ multiplex PCR; TCRdb holds only in-frame clones, not every one. In the table there are roughly 700,000 clones, around 87% of which are singletons. This sample was also put to use in a study of human thymus T cells. This second study notes: The authors found apparently biased V and J gene usage in thymic and blood repertoires.

The chain joins TRBV4-3 to TRBJ2-1, with TRBD1 identical over 7 bases. The source of this sequence is a boy under three years old with a congenital heart defect. The sequencing sample was made of thymocytes. The CDR3 loop is CASSTKTDRVGEQFF. CDR3 in DNA: TGCGCCAGCAGTACTAAGACTGACAGGGTTGGTGAGCAGTTCTTC.